One and the same sample provided the 19 T cell receptor beta chains below, sequenced in a study of blood T cell repertoires in COVID-19. Assay used: immunoSEQ multiplex PCR; TCRdb lists only in-frame clones, some missing. The data contain about 220,000 clones, more than 80% of them singletons. The material sequenced was PBMCs or T cells enriched from blood (not recorded which). These TCRs come from a woman in her 40s with acute COVID-19.

The chain joins TRBV2 to TRBJ1-1; tentative D call: TRBD1 (5 bases). V was trimmed by 7 bases and J by 5 bases, leaving 14 bases between them. The CDR3 sequence is 13 residues long. The germline gives CDR1 SNHLY, CDR2 FYNNEI. The DNA for the CDR3 is TGTGCCAGCACCCGGGGGGAGGGAACTGAAGCTTTCTTT. As protein: CASTRGEGTEAFF.

This clone was detected only once. This chain uses TRBV7-9 with TRBJ2-3, with D tentatively TRBD2 (6 bases). Deletions cut 2 bases from V and 6 bases from J, with 6 bases between. From germline, CDR1 is SEHNR and CDR2 FQNEAQ (reference sequence). There are 12 residues in the CDR3. CDR3 DNA: TGTGCCAGCAGCTTACGGGAGGATACGCAGTATTTT. It specifies CASSLREDTQYF.

The V and J genes are TRBV3-1 (or the pseudogene TRBV3-2) and TRBJ1-3; D call uncertain. Germline V gene sequence: CDR1 LGHDT, CDR2 YNNKEL (reference sequence). The germline V and J ends were trimmed by 4 bases and 2 bases, with 6 bases remaining between them. The CDR3 covers 13 residues. CDR3 sequence (DNA): TGTGCCAGCAGCCGCCAGACTGGAAACACCATATATTTT. It translates to CASSRQTGNTIYF.

This chain links TRBV3-1 (or the pseudogene TRBV3-2) with TRBJ2-4, with TRBD2 as a possible D gene (7 bases). Germline assignment: CDR1 LGHDT and CDR2 YNNKEL (reference sequence). The CDR3 has 17 residues. Trimming removed 4 bases at V and 0 bases at J, with 16 bases between. The CDR3 protein is CASSPLGGGLAKNIQYF. CDR3 bases: TGTGCCAGCAGCCCATTGGGAGGGGGACTAGCCAAAAACATTCAGTACTTC.

The chain couples TRBV6-5 to TRBJ1-1; 7 positions agree with TRBD1. The CDR3 covers 14 residues. The J segment lost 6 bases and the V segment lost 5 bases, leaving 9 bases of the junction unmatched. Germline CDR1 and CDR2: MNHEY and SVGAGI. The CDR3 loop reads CASSLRQGGSEAFF. CDR3 coding DNA: TGTGCCAGCAGTCTCAGACAGGGTGGGTCTGAAGCTTTCTTT.

The V gene is TRBV4-1, the J gene TRBJ1-5, with D perhaps TRBD1 (6 bases). Germline CDR1 and CDR2: MGHRA and YSYEKL. This CDR3 spans 14 amino acids. Trimming pared 1 base from V and 3 bases from J, leaving 7 bases between. The CDR3 nucleotides are TGCGCCAGCAGCCAAGCAGGGGTCAATCAGCCCCAGCATTTT. Amino acids: CASSQAGVNQPQHF.

The chain joins TRBV19 to TRBJ1-4; tentatively, D is TRBD1 (5 bases). The CDR3 totals 14 residues. V lost 6 bases, J lost 1 base, and 9 bases lay in between. CDR1 is LNHDA and CDR2 is SQIVND in the germline V gene (reference sequence). The CDR3 bases are TGTGCCAGTAGCCGGGGGATAACTAATGAAAAACTGTTTTTT. Protein: CASSRGITNEKLFF.

The chain is built from TRBV4-2 and TRBJ1-2; D may be TRBD1 (5 bases). Germline V lookup: CDR1 LGHNA, CDR2 YNFKEQ. Between the trimmed V and J ends, which lost 0 bases and 6 bases, there was a span of 11 bases. The CDR3 sequence is 14 residues long. The CDR3 loop reads CASSQERGSHGYTF. The CDR3 DNA reads as TGTGCCAGCAGCCAAGAAAGGGGAAGTCATGGCTACACCTTC.

A few counts support this clone. In nucleotides, the CDR3 is TGTGCCAGCAGCGAACTAGCGGGGGGACCCTACAATGAGCAGTTCTTC. Translating gives CASSELAGGPYNEQFF. V gene TRBV9 combines with J gene TRBJ2-1; 12 bases map to TRBD2. J was trimmed by 2 bases and V by 3 bases; bases with no gene match: 3. The CDR3 runs 16 residues. Germline V gene lookup returns CDR1 SGDLS and CDR2 YYNGEE.

V and J are TRBV11-1 and TRBJ1-1, with D unclear. Per the germline V gene, CDR1 is SGHAT and CDR2 is FQDESV (reference sequence). The CDR3 has 14 amino acids. Trimming cost V 3 bases and J 0 bases, with 8 bases left between them. The CDR3 protein is CASSFAVLNTEAFF. The CDR3 DNA is TGTGCCAGCAGCTTCGCAGTTTTGAACACTGAAGCTTTCTTT.

This clone was detected a few times. Germline is not matched at one junction end, which may reflect a read error. The chain recombines TRBV3-1 (or the pseudogene TRBV3-2) with TRBJ2-7; 7 nucleotides line up with TRBD2. The CDR3 covers 12 residues. Per germline, CDR1 LGHDT and CDR2 YNNKEL (reference sequence). This CDR3 reads CASTPGGSAPIF. Written as DNA, the CDR3 is TGTGCCAGCACCCCCGGGGGGTCAGCTCCTATCTTC.

This rearrangement joins TRBV15 to TRBJ2-1; 9 nucleotides match TRBD2. The CDR3 spans 19 residues. The J segment lost 0 bases and the V segment lost 2 bases, leaving 11 bases of the junction unmatched. CDR1 and CDR2 from the germline V gene are LNHNV and YYDKDF (reference sequence). This chain's CDR3 is CATSRKKVAGGISYNEQFF. The CDR3 DNA is TGTGCCACCAGCAGAAAAAAGGTCGCGGGGGGGATCTCCTACAATGAGCAGTTCTTC.

V and J are TRBV30 and TRBJ1-6; 7 bases agree with TRBD1. The junction had 10 bases not matched to a gene; V was cut back by 4 bases and J by 10 bases. CDR3 length equals 14 residues. CDR1 and CDR2 from the germline V gene are GTSNPN and SVGIG (reference sequence). The CDR3 region is CAWKLDRTGSPLHF. As DNA, the CDR3 is TGTGCCTGGAAGTTAGATCGGACAGGCTCACCCCTCCACTTT.

This clone was picked up one time. The J gene is TRBJ1-4, the V gene TRBV9; 7 positions match TRBD1. V was clipped by 6 bases and J by 1 base; unmatched bases: 3. This CDR3 comprises 14 residues. CDR1 and CDR2 from the germline V gene are SGDLS and YYNGEE. The CDR3, as DNA: TGTGCCAGCACCAGACAGGGAACTAATGAAAAACTGTTTTTT. This gives the protein CASTRQGTNEKLFF.

The chain links TRBV7-9 to TRBJ1-4, with 7 bases aligning to TRBD1. The CDR3 loop spans 19 amino acids. Germline loops: CDR1 SEHNR, CDR2 FQNEAQ (reference sequence). Unmatched junction bases numbered 24, after V lost 7 bases and J lost 7 bases. CDR3 sequence (DNA): TGTGCCAGCAACCCTGTCCCGGACAGGCCCTCCCAAGGGGGTGAAAAACTGTTTTTT. Translated, it gives CASNPVPDRPSQGGEKLFF.

The V and J genes are TRBV11-3 and TRBJ2-1; weak D call: TRBD2 (7 bases). Germline V gene sequence: CDR1 SGHNT, CDR2 YENEEA. The CDR3 is 15 amino acids. Trimming left V 4 bases short and J 3 bases short, with 13 bases between. The DNA for the CDR3 is TGTGCCAGCAGCTACGGGGGGCTCTACTACAATGAGCAGTTCTTC. This gives the protein CASSYGGLYYNEQFF.

The chain links TRBV29-1 to TRBJ1-1; D gene unclear. The CDR3 runs to 10 residues. Between the trimmed V and J ends, which lost 6 bases and 1 base, there was a span of 3 bases. Germline V gives CDR1 SQVTM, CDR2 ANQGSEA. CDR3 protein: CSVWNTEAFF. CDR3 in DNA: TGCAGCGTCTGGAACACTGAAGCTTTCTTT.

This rearrangement joins TRBV10-1 to TRBJ1-2, with D tentatively TRBD1 (5 bases). CDR3 length: 15 residues. The germline V and J ends were trimmed by 1 base and 2 bases, with 11 bases remaining between them. The V gene's germline CDR1 is WNHNN and CDR2 SYGVQD (reference sequence). CDR3 protein: CASSEFGGWNYGYTF. The CDR3 DNA follows: TGCGCCAGCAGTGAGTTCGGGGGATGGAACTATGGCTACACCTTC.

This chain links TRBV30 with TRBJ1-3; D is undetermined. CDR1 and CDR2 (germline): GTSNPN, SVGIG (reference sequence). The germline V and J ends were trimmed by 1 base and 0 bases, with 7 bases remaining between them. This CDR3 comprises 14 residues. DNA for the CDR3: TGTGCCTGGAGTGAAGTCTACTCTGGAAACACCATATATTTT. This encodes CAWSEVYSGNTIYF.